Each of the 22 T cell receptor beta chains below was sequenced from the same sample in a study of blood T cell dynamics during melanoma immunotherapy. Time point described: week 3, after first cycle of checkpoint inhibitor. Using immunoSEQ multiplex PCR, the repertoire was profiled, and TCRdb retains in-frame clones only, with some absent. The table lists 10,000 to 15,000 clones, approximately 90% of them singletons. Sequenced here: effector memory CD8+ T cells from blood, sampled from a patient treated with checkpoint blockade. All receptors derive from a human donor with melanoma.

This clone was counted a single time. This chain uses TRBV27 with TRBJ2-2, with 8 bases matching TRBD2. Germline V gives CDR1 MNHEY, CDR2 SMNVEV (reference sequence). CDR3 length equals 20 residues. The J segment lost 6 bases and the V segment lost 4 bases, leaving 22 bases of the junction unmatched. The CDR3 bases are TGTGCCAGCAGTTCATTCTCCGGGACTAGAAGAAGTGCAGGCGCCGGGGAGCTGTTTTTT. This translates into CASSSFSGTRRSAGAGELFF.

The CDR3 is CASSPGEGGGREQYF. As DNA, the CDR3 is TGTGCCAGCAGCCCGGGTGAGGGTGGAGGGCGGGAGCAGTACTTC. This chain connects TRBV7-9 to TRBJ2-7; D is possibly TRBD2 (6 bases). CDR3 length equals 15 residues. From germline, CDR1 is SEHNR and CDR2 FQNEAQ (reference sequence). V lost 5 bases and J lost 7, with 21 bases in between.

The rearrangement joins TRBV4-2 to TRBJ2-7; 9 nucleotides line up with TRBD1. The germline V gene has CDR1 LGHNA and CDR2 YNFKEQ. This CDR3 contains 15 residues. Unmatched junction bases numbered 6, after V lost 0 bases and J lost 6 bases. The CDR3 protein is CASSQETGTGSEQYF. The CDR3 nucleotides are TGTGCCAGCAGCCAAGAAACCGGGACAGGGAGCGAGCAGTACTTC.

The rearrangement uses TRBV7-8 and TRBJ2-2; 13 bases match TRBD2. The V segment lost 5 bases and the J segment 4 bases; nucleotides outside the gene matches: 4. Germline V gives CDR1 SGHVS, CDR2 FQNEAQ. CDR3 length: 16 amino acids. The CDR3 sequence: CASSRGLAGVTGELFF. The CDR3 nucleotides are TGTGCCAGCAGCCGAGGACTAGCGGGAGTCACCGGGGAGCTGTTTTTT.

DNA for the CDR3: TGTGCCAGCAAGGTAACAGGAGGGAAATACGAGCAGTACTTC. Its translation is CASKVTGGKYEQYF. V is TRBV27 and J is TRBJ2-7, with D maybe TRBD2 (6 bases). Germline V gene data show CDR1 as MNHEY and CDR2 as SMNVEV (reference sequence). CDR3 length equals 14 residues. Deletions cut 7 bases from V and 4 bases from J, with 17 bases between.

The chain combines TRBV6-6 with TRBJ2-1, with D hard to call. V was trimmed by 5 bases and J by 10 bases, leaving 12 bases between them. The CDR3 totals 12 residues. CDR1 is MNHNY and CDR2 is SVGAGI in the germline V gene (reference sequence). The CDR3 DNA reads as TGTGCCAGCAGTCCCCCTTTGGAAGAGCAGTTCTTC. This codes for CASSPPLEEQFF.

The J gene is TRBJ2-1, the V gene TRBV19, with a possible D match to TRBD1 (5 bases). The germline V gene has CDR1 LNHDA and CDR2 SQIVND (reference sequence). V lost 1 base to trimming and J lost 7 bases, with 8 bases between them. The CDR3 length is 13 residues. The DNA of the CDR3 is TGTGCCAGTAGTATAGGCGGACAAAATGAGCAGTTCTTC. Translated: CASSIGGQNEQFF.

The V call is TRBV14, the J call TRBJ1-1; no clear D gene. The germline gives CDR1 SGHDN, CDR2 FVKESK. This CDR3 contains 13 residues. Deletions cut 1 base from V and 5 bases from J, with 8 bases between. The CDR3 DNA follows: TGTGCCAGCAGCCAAGCGTCGGGGACTGAAGCTTTCTTT. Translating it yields CASSQASGTEAFF.

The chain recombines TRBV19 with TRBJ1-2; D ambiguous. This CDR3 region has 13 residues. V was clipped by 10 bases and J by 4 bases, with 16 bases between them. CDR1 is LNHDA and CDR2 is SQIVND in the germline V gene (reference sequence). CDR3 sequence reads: CAISTGGTYGYTF. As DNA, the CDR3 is TGTGCCATTTCCACGGGAGGAACCTATGGCTACACCTTC. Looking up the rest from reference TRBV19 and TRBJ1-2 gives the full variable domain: DGGITQSPKYLFRKEGQNVTLSCEQNLNHDAMYWYRQDPGQGLRLIYYSQIVNDFQKGDIAEGYSVSREKKESFPLTVTSAQKNPTAFYLCAISTGGTYGYTFGSGTRLTVV.

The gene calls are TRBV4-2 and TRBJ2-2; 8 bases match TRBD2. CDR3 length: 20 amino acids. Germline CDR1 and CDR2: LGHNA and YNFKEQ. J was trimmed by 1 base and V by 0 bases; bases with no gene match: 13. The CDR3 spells CASSQDVVVAGNLNTGELFF. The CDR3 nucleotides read TGTGCCAGCAGCCAAGATGTGGTAGTAGCGGGGAACTTGAACACCGGGGAGCTGTTTTTT.

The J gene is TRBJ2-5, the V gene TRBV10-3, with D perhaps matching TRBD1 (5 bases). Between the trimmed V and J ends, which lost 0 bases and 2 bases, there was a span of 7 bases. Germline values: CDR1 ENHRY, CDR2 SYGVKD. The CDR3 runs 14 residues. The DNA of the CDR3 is TGTGCCATCAGTGAGTCCCAGGGTCAAGAGACCCAGTACTTC. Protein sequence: CAISESQGQETQYF.

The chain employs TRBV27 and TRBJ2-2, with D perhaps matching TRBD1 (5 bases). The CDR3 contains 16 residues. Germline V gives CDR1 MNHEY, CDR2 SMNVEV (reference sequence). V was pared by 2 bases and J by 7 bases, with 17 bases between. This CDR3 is CASSLSQGSLGGELFF. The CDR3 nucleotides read TGTGCCAGCAGTTTAAGTCAGGGTTCTTTAGGCGGGGAGCTGTTTTTT.

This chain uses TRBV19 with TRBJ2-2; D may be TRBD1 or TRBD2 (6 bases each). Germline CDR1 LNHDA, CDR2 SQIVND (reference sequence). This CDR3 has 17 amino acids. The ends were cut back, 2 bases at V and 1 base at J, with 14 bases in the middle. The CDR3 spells CASSISLGGLNTGELFF. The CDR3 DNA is TGTGCCAGTAGTATATCCCTCGGGGGCCTGAACACCGGGGAGCTGTTTTTT.

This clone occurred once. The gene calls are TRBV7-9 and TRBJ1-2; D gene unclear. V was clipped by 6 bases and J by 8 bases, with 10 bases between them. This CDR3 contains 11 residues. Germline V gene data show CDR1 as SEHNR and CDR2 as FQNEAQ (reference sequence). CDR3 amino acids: CASRDRGGYTF. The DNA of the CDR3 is TGTGCCAGCAGGGATCGTGGAGGCTACACCTTC.

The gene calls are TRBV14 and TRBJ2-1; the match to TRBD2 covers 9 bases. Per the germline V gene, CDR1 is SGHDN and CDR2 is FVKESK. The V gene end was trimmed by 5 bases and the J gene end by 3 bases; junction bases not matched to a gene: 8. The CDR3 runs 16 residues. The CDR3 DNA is TGTGCCAGCAGCTTTTCTAGCGGGATCTTCTACAATGAGCAGTTCTTC. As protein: CASSFSSGIFYNEQFF.

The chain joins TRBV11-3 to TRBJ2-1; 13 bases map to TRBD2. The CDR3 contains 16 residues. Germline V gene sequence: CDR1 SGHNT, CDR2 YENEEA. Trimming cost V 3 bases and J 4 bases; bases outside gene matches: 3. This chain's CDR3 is CASSFLLAGGYNEQFF. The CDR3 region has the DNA TGTGCCAGCAGCTTTTTACTAGCGGGAGGGTACAATGAGCAGTTCTTC.

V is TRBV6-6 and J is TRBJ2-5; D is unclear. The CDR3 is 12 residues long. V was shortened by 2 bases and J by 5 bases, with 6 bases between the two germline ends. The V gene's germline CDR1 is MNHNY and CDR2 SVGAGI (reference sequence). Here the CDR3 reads CASSYDGETQYF. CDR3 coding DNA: TGTGCCAGCAGTTACGATGGGGAGACCCAGTACTTC.

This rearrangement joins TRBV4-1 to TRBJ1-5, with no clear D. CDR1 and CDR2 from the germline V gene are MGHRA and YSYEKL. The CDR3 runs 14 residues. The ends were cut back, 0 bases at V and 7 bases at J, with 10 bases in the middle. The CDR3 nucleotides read TGCGCCAGCAGCCAAGATGAGGGCGGCCAGCCCCAGCATTTT. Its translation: CASSQDEGGQPQHF.

The CDR3 DNA reads TGTGCCAGCAGCGTCGGACTAGTCGAGCAGTACTTC. Protein product: CASSVGLVEQYF. The chain uses TRBV11-2 and TRBJ2-7; 7 bases are a match to TRBD2. V lost 5 bases and J lost 6; bases outside the gene matches: 4. Per the germline V gene, CDR1 is SGHAT and CDR2 is FQNNGV. The CDR3 is 12 amino acids.

CDR3 amino acids: CASTRTGGYEPQHF. CDR3 DNA sequence: TGTGCCAGTACCCGGACAGGGGGGTATGAGCCCCAGCATTTT. The rearrangement joins TRBV19 to TRBJ1-5; TRBD1 aligns across 10 bases. The trim removed 7 bases at V and 8 bases at J, leaving 8 bases unmatched. The CDR3 extends over 14 amino acids. CDR1 LNHDA and CDR2 SQIVND come from the germline V gene (reference sequence).

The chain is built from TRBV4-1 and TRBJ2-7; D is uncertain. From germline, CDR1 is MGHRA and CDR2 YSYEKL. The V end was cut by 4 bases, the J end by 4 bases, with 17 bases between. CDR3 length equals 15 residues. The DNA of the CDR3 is TGCGCCAGCAGCCCCTCTAGTGAGCCACATTACGAGCAGTACTTC. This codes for CASSPSSEPHYEQYF.

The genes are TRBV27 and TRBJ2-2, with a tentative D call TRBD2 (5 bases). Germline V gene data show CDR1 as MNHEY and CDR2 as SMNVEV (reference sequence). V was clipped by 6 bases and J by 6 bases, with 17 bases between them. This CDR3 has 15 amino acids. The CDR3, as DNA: TGTGCCAGCAGCCTCTGGGCCGAGGGCGCCGGGGAGCTGTTTTTT. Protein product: CASSLWAEGAGELFF.